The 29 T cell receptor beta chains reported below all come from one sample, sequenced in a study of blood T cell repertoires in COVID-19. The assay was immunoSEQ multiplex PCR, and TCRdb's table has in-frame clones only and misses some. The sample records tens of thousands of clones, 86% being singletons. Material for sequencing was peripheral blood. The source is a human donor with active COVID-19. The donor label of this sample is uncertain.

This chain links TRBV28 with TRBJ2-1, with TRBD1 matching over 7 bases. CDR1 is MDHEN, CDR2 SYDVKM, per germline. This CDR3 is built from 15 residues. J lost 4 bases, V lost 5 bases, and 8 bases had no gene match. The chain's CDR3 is CASSRQGQPYNEQFF. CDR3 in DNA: TGTGCCAGCAGTCGACAGGGACAGCCTTACAATGAGCAGTTCTTC.

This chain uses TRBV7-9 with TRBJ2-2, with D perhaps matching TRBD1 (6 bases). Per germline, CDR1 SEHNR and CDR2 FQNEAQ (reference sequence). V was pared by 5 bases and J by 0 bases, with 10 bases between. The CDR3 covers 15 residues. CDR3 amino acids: CASSLRQANTGELFF. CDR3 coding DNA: TGTGCCAGCAGCCTACGACAGGCGAACACCGGGGAGCTGTTTTTT.

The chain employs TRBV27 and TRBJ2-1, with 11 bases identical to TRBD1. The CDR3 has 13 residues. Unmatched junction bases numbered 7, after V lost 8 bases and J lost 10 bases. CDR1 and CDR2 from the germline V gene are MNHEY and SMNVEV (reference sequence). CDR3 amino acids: CASRGTGGREQFF. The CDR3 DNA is TGTGCCAGCCGAGGGACAGGGGGACGGGAGCAGTTCTTC.

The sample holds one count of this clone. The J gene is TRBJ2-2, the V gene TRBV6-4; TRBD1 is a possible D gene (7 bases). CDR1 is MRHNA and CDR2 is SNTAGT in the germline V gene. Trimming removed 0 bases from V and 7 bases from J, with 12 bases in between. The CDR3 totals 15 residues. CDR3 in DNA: TGTGCCAGCAGTGACTCGGCAGGGGGAGGCGGGGAGCTGTTTTTT. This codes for CASSDSAGGGGELFF.

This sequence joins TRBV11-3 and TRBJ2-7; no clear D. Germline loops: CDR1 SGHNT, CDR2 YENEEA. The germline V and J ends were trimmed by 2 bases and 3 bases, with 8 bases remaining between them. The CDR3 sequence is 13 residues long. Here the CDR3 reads CASSLSQNYEQYF. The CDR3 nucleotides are TGTGCCAGCAGCTTATCACAGAACTACGAGCAGTACTTC.

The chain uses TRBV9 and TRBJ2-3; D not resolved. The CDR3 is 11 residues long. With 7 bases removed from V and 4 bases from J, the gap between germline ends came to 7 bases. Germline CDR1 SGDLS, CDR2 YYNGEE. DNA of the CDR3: TGTGCCAGCGGAGCCGCAGATACGCAGTATTTT. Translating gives CASGAADTQYF. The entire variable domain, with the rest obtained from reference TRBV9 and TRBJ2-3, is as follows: DSGVTQTPKHLITATGQRVTLRCSPRSGDLSVYWYQQSLDQGLQFLIQYYNGEERAKGNILERFSAQQFPDLHSELNLSSLELGDSALYFCASGAADTQYFGPGTRLTVL.

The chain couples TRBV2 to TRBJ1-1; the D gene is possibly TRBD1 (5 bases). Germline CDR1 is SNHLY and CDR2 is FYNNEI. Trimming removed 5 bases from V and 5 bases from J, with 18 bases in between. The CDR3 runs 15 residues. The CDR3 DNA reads TGTGCCAGCAGTATGGCGGGGCAGGGAGGGACTGAAGCTTTCTTT. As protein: CASSMAGQGGTEAFF.

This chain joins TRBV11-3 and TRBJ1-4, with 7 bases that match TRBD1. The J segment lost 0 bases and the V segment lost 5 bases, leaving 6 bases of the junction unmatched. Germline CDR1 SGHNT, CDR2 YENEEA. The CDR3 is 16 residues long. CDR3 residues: CASSQGGYATNEKLFF. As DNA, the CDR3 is TGTGCCAGCAGCCAAGGGGGCTATGCAACTAATGAAAAACTGTTTTTT.

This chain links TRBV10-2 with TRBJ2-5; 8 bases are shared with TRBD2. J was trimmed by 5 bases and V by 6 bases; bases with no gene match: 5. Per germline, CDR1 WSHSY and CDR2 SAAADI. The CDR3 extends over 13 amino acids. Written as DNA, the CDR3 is TGCGCCAGCAGAAGTAGCGGGACGGAGACCCAGTACTTC. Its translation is CASRSSGTETQYF.

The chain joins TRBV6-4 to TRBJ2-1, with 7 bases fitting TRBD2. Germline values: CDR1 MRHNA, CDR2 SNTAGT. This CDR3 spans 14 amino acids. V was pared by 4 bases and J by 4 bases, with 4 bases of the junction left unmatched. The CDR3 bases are TGTGCCAGCAGTGTAAACGGGGGGTACAATGAGCAGTTCTTC. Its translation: CASSVNGGYNEQFF.

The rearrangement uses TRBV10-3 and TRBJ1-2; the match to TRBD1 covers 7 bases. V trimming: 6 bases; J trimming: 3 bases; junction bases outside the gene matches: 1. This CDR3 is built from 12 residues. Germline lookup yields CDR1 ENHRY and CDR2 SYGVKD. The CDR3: CAISGTDYGYTF. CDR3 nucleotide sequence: TGTGCCATCAGCGGGACAGACTATGGCTACACCTTC.

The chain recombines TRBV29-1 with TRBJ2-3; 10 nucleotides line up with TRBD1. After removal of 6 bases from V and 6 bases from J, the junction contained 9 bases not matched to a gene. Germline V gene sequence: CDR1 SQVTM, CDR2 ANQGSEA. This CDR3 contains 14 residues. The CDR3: CSVATGGGWDTQYF. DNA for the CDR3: TGCAGCGTCGCGACAGGGGGCGGTTGGGATACGCAGTATTTT.

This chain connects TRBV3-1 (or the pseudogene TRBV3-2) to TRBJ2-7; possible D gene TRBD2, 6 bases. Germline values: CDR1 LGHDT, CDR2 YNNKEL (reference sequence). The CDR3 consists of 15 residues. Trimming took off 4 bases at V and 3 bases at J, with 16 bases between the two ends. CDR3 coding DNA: TGTGCCAGCAGCCGTGACTGGGACTTGGGCTACGAGCAGTACTTC. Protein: CASSRDWDLGYEQYF.

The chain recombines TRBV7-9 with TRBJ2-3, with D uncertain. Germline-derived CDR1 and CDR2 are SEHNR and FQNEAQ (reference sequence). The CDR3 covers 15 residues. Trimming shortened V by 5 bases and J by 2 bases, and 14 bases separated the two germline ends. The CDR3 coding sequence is TGTGCCAGCAGCGGGCCCCCCCCCTCCACAGATACGCAGTATTTT. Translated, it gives CASSGPPPSTDTQYF.

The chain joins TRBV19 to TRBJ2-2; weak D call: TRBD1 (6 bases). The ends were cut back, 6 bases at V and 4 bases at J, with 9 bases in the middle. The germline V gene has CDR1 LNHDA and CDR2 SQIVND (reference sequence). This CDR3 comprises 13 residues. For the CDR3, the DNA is TGTGCCAGTAGGGGGGCCGGCACCGGGGAGCTGTTTTTT. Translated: CASRGAGTGELFF.

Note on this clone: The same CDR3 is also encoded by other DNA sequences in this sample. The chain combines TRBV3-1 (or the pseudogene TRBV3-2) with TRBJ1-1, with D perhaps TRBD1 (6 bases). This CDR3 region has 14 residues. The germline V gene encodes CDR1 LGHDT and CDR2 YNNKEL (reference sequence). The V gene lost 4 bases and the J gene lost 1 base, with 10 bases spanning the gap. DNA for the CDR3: TGTGCCAGCAGCCCTCGGGACAAGAACACTGAAGCTTTCTTT. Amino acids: CASSPRDKNTEAFF.

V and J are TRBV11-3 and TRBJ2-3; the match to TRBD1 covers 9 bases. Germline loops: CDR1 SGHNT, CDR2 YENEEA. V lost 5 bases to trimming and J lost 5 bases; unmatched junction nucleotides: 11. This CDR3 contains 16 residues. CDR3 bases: TGTGCCAGCAGCCCCGGACAGGGGCTAAAGATAGATACGCAGTATTTT. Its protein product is CASSPGQGLKIDTQYF. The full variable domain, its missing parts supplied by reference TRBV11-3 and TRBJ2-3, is EAGVVQSPRYKIIEKKQPVAFWCNPISGHNTLYWYLQNLGQGPELLIRYENEEAVDDSQLPKDRFSAERLKGVDSTLKIQPAELGDSAVYLCASSPGQGLKIDTQYFGPGTRLTVL.

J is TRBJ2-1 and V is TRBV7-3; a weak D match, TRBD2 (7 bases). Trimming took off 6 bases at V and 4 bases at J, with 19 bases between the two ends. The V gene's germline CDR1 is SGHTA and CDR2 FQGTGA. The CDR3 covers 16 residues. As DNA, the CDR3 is TGTGCCAGCAGTCCGGGGGGAACAGGGTTTTACAATGAGCAGTTCTTC. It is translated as CASSPGGTGFYNEQFF. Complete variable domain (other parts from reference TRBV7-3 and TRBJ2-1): GAGVSQTPSNKVTEKGKYVELRCDPISGHTALYWYRQSLGQGPEFLIYFQGTGAADDSGLPNDRFFAVRPEGSVSTLKIQRTERGDSAVYLCASSPGGTGFYNEQFFGPGTRLTVL.

The CDR3 protein is CASNNGLAKNIQYF. CDR3 bases: TGTGCCAGTAATAATGGGCTAGCCAAAAACATTCAGTACTTC. This chain connects TRBV19 to TRBJ2-4; unclear D gene. The CDR3 is made up of 14 amino acids. Trimming removed 7 bases at V and 0 bases at J, with 10 bases between. Germline lookup yields CDR1 LNHDA and CDR2 SQIVND (reference sequence).

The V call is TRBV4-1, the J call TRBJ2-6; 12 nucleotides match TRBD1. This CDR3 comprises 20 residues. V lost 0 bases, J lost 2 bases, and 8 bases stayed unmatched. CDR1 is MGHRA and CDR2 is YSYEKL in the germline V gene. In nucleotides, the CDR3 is TGCGCCAGCAGCCAAGACCGGGACAGGGGGCGGTTGGCTGGGGCCAACGTCCTGACTTTC. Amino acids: CASSQDRDRGRLAGANVLTF.

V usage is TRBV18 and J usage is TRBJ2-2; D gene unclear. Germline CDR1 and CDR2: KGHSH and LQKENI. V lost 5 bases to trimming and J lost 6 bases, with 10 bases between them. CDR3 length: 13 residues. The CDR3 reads CASSLRYSGELFF. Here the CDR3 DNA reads TGTGCCAGCTCATTACGCTATTCCGGGGAGCTGTTTTTT.

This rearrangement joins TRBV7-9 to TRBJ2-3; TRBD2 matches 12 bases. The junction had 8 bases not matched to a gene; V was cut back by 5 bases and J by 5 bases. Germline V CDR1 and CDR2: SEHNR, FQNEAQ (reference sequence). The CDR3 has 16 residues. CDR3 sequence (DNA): TGTGCCAGCAGCCCGCGACTAGCGGGAGAACGAGATACGCAGTATTTT. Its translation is CASSPRLAGERDTQYF.

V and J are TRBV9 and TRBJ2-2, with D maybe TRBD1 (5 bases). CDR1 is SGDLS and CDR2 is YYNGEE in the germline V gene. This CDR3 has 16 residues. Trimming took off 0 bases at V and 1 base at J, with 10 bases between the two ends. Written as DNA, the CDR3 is TGTGCCAGCAGCGTAGGGGCAGGGATGAACACCGGGGAGCTGTTTTTT. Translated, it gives CASSVGAGMNTGELFF. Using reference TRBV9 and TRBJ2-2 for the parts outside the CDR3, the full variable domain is DSGVTQTPKHLITATGQRVTLRCSPRSGDLSVYWYQQSLDQGLQFLIQYYNGEERAKGNILERFSAQQFPDLHSELNLSSLELGDSALYFCASSVGAGMNTGELFFGEGSRLTVL.

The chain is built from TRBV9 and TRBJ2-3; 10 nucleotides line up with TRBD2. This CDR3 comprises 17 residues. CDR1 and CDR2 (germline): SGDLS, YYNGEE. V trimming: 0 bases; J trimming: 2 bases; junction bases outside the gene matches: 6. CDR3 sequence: CASSVGGTSAYTDTQYF. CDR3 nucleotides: TGTGCCAGCAGCGTAGGGGGGACTAGCGCCTACACAGATACGCAGTATTTT.

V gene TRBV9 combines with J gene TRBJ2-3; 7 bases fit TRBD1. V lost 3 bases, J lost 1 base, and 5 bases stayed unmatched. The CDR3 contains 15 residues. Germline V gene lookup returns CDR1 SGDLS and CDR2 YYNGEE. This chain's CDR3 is CASSADRAGTDTQYF. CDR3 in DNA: TGTGCCAGCAGCGCAGACAGGGCGGGCACAGATACGCAGTATTTT.

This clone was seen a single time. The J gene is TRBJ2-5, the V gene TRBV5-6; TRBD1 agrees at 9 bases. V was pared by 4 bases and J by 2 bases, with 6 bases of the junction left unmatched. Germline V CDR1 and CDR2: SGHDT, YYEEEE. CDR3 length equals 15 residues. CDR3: CASSHQTGGQETQYF. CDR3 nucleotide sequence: TGTGCCAGCAGCCACCAGACAGGGGGGCAAGAGACCCAGTACTTC. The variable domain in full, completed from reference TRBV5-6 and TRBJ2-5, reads DAGVTQSPTHLIKTRGQQVTLRCSPKSGHDTVSWYQQALGQGPQFIFQYYEEEERQRGNFPDRFSGHQFPNYSSELNVNALLLGDSALYLCASSHQTGGQETQYFGPGTRLLVL.

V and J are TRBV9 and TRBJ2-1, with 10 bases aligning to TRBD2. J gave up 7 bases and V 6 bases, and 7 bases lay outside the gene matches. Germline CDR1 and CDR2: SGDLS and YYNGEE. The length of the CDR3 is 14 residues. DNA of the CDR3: TGTGCCAGCACCTTACGACTAGCGGGTAATGAGCAGTTCTTC. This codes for CASTLRLAGNEQFF.

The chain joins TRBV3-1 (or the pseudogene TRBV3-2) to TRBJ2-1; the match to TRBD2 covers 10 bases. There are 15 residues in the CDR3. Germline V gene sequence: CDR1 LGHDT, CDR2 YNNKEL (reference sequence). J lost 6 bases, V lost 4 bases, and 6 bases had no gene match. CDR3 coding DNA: TGTGCCAGCAGCCCGTGGACTAGCGGAAGCAATGAGCAGTTCTTC. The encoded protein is CASSPWTSGSNEQFF.

The CDR3 sequence is CASSQYSTEDTQYF. As DNA, the CDR3 is TGCGCCAGCAGCCAGTATTCTACCGAAGATACGCAGTATTTT. The chain employs TRBV4-1 and TRBJ2-3; D not resolved. Germline-derived CDR1 and CDR2 are MGHRA and YSYEKL. The CDR3 has 14 residues. V was clipped by 3 bases and J by 5 bases, with 12 bases between them.